This is a list of T cell receptor beta chains from one sample in a study of T cell repertoires in cytomegalovirus infection. Their antigen targets remain unknown. MiXCR, applied by TCRdb to the reads, yields one record per CDR3 protein. The sample includes about 130,000 distinct CDR3 sequences, 20% to 30% of them seen just once. Sequences were obtained from PBMCs, sequenced either directly or after in vitro stimulation (not recorded which). The source of these receptors is a human donor in good health (CMV status not recorded). Some clones in this sample may be carry-over from other donors' samples. CDR3s include the opening cysteine and the closing phenylalanine or tryptophan. A D gene is named only where the DNA matches it firmly. A row's size may be missing; if present it is once, few, many or a size class.

D gene	clone size	V gene	J gene	CDR3 length	CDR3 DNA	CDR3 protein
NA	NA	TRBV4-3	TRBJ1-2	15	TGCGCCAGCAGCCAAGACTTGTCGGCCGTATATGGCTACACCTTC	CASSQDLSAVYGYTF
NA	NA	TRBV15	TRBJ2-3	14	TGTGCCACCAAAGCCCGTCCTGGACCAGATACGCAGTATTTT	CATKARPGPDTQYF
NA	NA	TRBV12-3/TRBV12-4	TRBJ1-3	15	TGTGCCAGCAGTTTAGAGGACAGCTCTGGAAACACCATATATTTT	CASSLEDSSGNTIYF
TRBD1	NA	TRBV11-2	TRBJ1-1	14	TGTGCCAGCAGCCGACGGGACAGGGAACGGTCGACTTTCTTT	CASSRRDRERSTFF
NA	few	TRBV5-5	TRBJ2-7	12	TGTGCCAGCAGCTTTTTAGCGGCCGAGCAGTACTTC	CASSFLAAEQYF
TRBD2	NA	TRBV19	TRBJ2-1	14	TGTGCCAGTAGTTGGACTAGCGCCTACAATGAGCAGTTCTTC	CASSWTSAYNEQFF
NA	NA	TRBV19	TRBJ1-1	13	TGTGCCACACACAAGGGACAGAACACTGAAGCTTTCTTT	CATHKGQNTEAFF
NA	NA	TRBV7-6	TRBJ2-3	15	TGTGCCAGCAGCTTGGGCCCCTCTCATACAGATACGCAGTATTTT	CASSLGPSHTDTQYF
TRBD2	once	TRBV5-6	TRBJ2-1	16	TGTGCCAGCAGCTCGGGACTAGCGGACTCCTACAATGAGCAGTTCTTC	CASSSGLADSYNEQFF
TRBD2	NA	TRBV5-4	TRBJ2-1	13	TGTGCCACCAATCGACTAGCGGTGGATGAGCAGTTCTTC	CATNRLAVDEQFF
TRBD2	NA	TRBV20-1	TRBJ2-2	12	TGCAGTGCTATAGCGGGAACCGGGGAGCTGTTTTTT	CSAIAGTGELFF
NA	NA	TRBV4-3	TRBJ2-3	18	TGCGCCAGCAGCCAAGAGGGGCCTACAGGGAGGGGCACAGATACGCAGTATTTT	CASSQEGPTGRGTDTQYF
NA	NA	TRBV28	TRBJ2-1	13	TGTGCCAGCACCTCGACTAGCTACAATGAGCAGTTCTTC	CASTSTSYNEQFF
TRBD2	few	TRBV10-3	TRBJ2-7	16	TGTGCCATCAGTGACTCCGCACCAGCGGGAGGCTACGAGCAGTACTTC	CAISDSAPAGGYEQYF
TRBD2	few	TRBV7-2	TRBJ2-1	17	TGTGCCAGCAGCTCTAGCCGTTCCGGGAGGGGTTACAATGAGCAGTTCTTC	CASSSSRSGRGYNEQFF
NA	few	TRBV7-9	TRBJ1-5	16	TGTGCCAGCAGCCCAGAGGTCGGGAGCGCGAGGGAGCCCCAGCATTTT	CASSPEVGSAREPQHF
NA	NA	TRBV4-1	TRBJ1-3	15	TGCGCCAGCAGCCAAGGAGGGACCTCTGGAAACACCATATATTTT	CASSQGGTSGNTIYF
NA	NA	TRBV7-2	TRBJ2-5	13	TGTGCCAGCAGCCGCGCCGACCAAGAGACCCAGTACTTC	CASSRADQETQYF
NA	NA	TRBV24-1	TRBJ2-5	15	TGTGCCACCAGTGATCCGGGCCCCCGCGGAGAGACCCAGTACTTC	CATSDPGPRGETQYF
TRBD1	few	TRBV28	TRBJ1-5	18	TGTGCCAGCAGTTTTTTCGGGACAGGGGGTTATAGCAATCAGCCCCAGCATTTT	CASSFFGTGGYSNQPQHF
NA	once	TRBV29-1	TRBJ2-5	15	TGCAGCGTTGAAGCCCAGGACCACAGGGAAGAGACCCAGTACTTC	CSVEAQDHREETQYF
NA	NA	TRBV6-2/TRBV6-3	TRBJ2-2	14	TGTGCCAGCAGCCTGGTGTGGAGCACCGGGGAGCTGTTTTTT	CASSLVWSTGELFF
NA	NA	TRBV10-3	TRBJ2-3	13	TGTGCCATCAGTGAGCTAGCAGCAGATACGCAGTATTTT	CAISELAADTQYF
TRBD2	NA	TRBV28	TRBJ2-4	12	TGTGCCAGCACCAGCGGGAGTTACATTCAGTACTTC	CASTSGSYIQYF
TRBD2	NA	TRBV19	TRBJ2-5	13	TGTGCCAGTAGTCCCGGACTAGCGGAGACCCAGTACTTC	CASSPGLAETQYF
NA	few	TRBV15	TRBJ2-2	15	TGTGCCACCAGCAGAGATGGCAGGGAGAACGGGGAGCTGTTTTTT	CATSRDGRENGELFF
TRBD1	few	TRBV11-2	TRBJ1-5	15	TGTGCCAGCAGCCCTGGACAGGGGGACAATCAGCCCCAGCATTTT	CASSPGQGDNQPQHF
NA	NA	TRBV28	TRBJ2-7	10	TGTGCCAGCAGTAAGTACGAGCAGTACTTC	CASSKYEQYF
NA	few	TRBV7-2	TRBJ2-5	13	TGTGCCAGCAGCTCGGGACCCGTGGAGACCCAGTACTTC	CASSSGPVETQYF
NA	many	TRBV12-5	TRBJ2-1	18	TGTGCTAGTGGTTTGGTGTCGATAGCGAGATTCTCCTACAATGAGCAGTTCTTC	CASGLVSIARFSYNEQFF
TRBD1	few	TRBV28	TRBJ1-1	15	TGTGCCAGCAGCTTACTAGGACAGGGTGACACTGAAGCTTTCTTT	CASSLLGQGDTEAFF
NA	few	TRBV30	TRBJ2-3	13	TGTGCCTGGAACACAGGTAGCACAGATACGCAGTATTTT	CAWNTGSTDTQYF
TRBD1	few	TRBV4-1	TRBJ2-7	15	TGCGCCAGCAGCCAAGAGTCCAGGGGGCGCAACGAGCAGTACTTC	CASSQESRGRNEQYF
NA	many	TRBV7-2	TRBJ2-1	15	TGTGCCAGCAGCTTGGGGTCGAGCTCCTACAATGAGCAGTTCTTC	CASSLGSSSYNEQFF
TRBD2	NA	TRBV6-5	TRBJ2-7	18	TGTGCCAGCAGTTACAGCGCCCATAGCGGGAGTTATGCCTACGAGCAGTACTTC	CASSYSAHSGSYAYEQYF
NA	NA	TRBV7-2	TRBJ2-7	15	TGTGCCAGCAGCTTACAGACTACCAGCAACTACGAGCAGTACTTC	CASSLQTTSNYEQYF
NA	many	TRBV19	TRBJ2-7	14	TGTGCCAGTAAAAGGCTACCCGAACCCTACGAGCAGTACTTC	CASKRLPEPYEQYF
NA	few	TRBV4-3	TRBJ1-4	15	TGCGCCAGCAGCCAAGGGCCGGGACTAGGTGAAAAACTGTTTTTT	CASSQGPGLGEKLFF
TRBD1	few	TRBV7-9	TRBJ1-1	15	TGTGCCAGCAGCTCCATACAGGGGGGGAACACTGAAGCTTTCTTT	CASSSIQGGNTEAFF
NA	NA	TRBV11-2	TRBJ2-5	14	TGTGCCAGCAGCTCCCAAGATCCGGTCGAGACCCAGTACTTC	CASSSQDPVETQYF
TRBD2	few	TRBV15	TRBJ2-3	20	TGTGCCACCAGCAGAGAGCTCCTCTTTCTACTAGCGACTTCCACAGATACGCAGTATTTT	CATSRELLFLLATSTDTQYF
TRBD1	NA	TRBV4-1	TRBJ2-7	15	TGCGCCAGCAGCCAGACCGGGACAGGGAGGTACGAGCAGTACTTC	CASSQTGTGRYEQYF
NA	NA	TRBV7-2	TRBJ2-7	12	TGTGCCAGCAGCCCAGGGGCCTACGAGCAGTACTTC	CASSPGAYEQYF
NA	NA	TRBV7-6	TRBJ2-1	14	TGTGCCAGCAGCTTAAGTACTACCCACAATGAGCAGTTCTTC	CASSLSTTHNEQFF
TRBD2	NA	TRBV11-2	TRBJ2-1	17	TGTGCCAGCAGCTTACCGACTAGCGGGAGACCCATCAGTGAGCAGTTCTTC	CASSLPTSGRPISEQFF
TRBD2	few	TRBV5-1	TRBJ2-3	15	TGCGCCAGCAGCGGGGGACTAGCGGGCACAGATACGCAGTATTTT	CASSGGLAGTDTQYF
TRBD2	many	TRBV27	TRBJ2-1	17	TGTGCCAGCAGTTCTCCTAGCGGGGCGAGCTCCTACAATGAGCAGTTCTTC	CASSSPSGASSYNEQFF
NA	few	TRBV27	TRBJ2-2	15	TGTGCCAGCAGTTTCCAAGCGGCCTACACCGGGGAGCTGTTTTTT	CASSFQAAYTGELFF
TRBD1	many	TRBV7-3	TRBJ1-2	15	TGTGCCAGCAGCCCGGACAGGGGAGCTAACTATGGCTACACCTTC	CASSPDRGANYGYTF
TRBD1	few	TRBV28	TRBJ2-7	12	TGTGCCAGCAGGGGGACAGGGGAGAAACAGTACTTC	CASRGTGEKQYF
TRBD2	NA	TRBV5-4	TRBJ2-1	15	TGTGCCAGCAGCTTTCAGGCGGGAGGTTACAATGAGCAGTTCTTC	CASSFQAGGYNEQFF
TRBD2	NA	TRBV27	TRBJ2-1	16	TGTGCCAGCAGTTTGACGGCGGGAGGGGCCTACAATGAGCAGTTCTTC	CASSLTAGGAYNEQFF
TRBD2	NA	TRBV6-6	TRBJ2-1	16	TGTGCCAGCAGTGGACGACTAGCGGGAGGATCCAATGAGCAGTTCTTC	CASSGRLAGGSNEQFF